The subject of this entry is one TCR beta chain. This sample is drawn from a study of blood T cell repertoires in COVID-19. On the study more broadly: The United States, Italy and Spain provided the acute and convalescent COVID-19 samples. PBMCs, B-cell-depleted T cells, or T cells were the source of the cDNA or gDNA that made up the material.

V was trimmed by 4 bases and J by 7 bases, leaving 9 bases between them. Germline V gene lookup returns CDR1 SGHRS and CDR2 YFSETQ. This CDR3 is 12 amino acids long. Per the study methods: Amplified reference gene primers provided the basis for estimating nucleated cell counts. Method: immunoSEQ multiplex PCR; TCRdb's copy keeps in-frame clones and lacks some. That table is the source of V, J and clone size, and D and trimming were worked out from the DNA. Of a few hundred thousand clones listed, about 80% are singletons. This sequence originates from a woman aged 55-75 years with acute or convalescent COVID-19. The sample taken for sequencing was peripheral blood. The rearrangement joins TRBV5-1 to TRBJ2-1, with D perhaps TRBD1 (5 bases). The CDR3 sequence: CASSAKGNEQFF. The CDR3 DNA reads as TGCGCCAGCAGCGCCAAGGGGAATGAGCAGTTCTTC. Variable domain in full (rest from reference TRBV5-1 and TRBJ2-1): KAGVTQTPRYLIKTRGQQVTLSCSPISGHRSVSWYQQTPGQGLQFLFEYFSETQRNKGNFPGRFSGRQFSNSRSEMNVSTLELGDSALYLCASSAKGNEQFFGPGTRLTVL.